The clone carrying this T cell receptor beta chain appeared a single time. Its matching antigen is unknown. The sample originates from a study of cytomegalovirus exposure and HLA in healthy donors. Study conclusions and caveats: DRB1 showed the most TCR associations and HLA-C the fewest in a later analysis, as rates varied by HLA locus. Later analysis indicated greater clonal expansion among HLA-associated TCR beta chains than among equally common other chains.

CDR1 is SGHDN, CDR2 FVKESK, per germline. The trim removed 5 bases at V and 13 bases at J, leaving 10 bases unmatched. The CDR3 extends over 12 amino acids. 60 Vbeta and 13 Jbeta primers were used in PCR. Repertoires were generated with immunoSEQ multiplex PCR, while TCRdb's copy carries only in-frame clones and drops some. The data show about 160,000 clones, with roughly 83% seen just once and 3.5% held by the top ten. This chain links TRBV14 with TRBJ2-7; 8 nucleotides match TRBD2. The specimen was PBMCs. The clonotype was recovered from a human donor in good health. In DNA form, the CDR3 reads TGTGCCAGCAGCTCCCCGGGAGGGCGGGTTTACTTC. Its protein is CASSSPGGRVYF.